What follows is one T cell receptor (beta chain) and its context. This clonotype appeared many times. The specificity of this receptor is unknown. No base quality information exists; no much larger clone differs at one position. This record comes from a study of naive and memory T cell subsets (dated by TCRdb to 2015 to 2018). The study in broad terms: Sorted naive and memory T cell subsets from peripheral blood were analyzed in the study using a UMI-based, open-source pipeline for TCR alpha and beta sequencing. IgG serology results and the functional CMV T cell responses were in complete agreement. RNA was DNase-treated and reverse transcribed with TCR constant-region primers, mostly using SuperScript III.

From the germline V gene (reference sequence), CDR1 is LNHDA and CDR2 is SQIVND. Trimming leaves V shorter by 5 bases and J shorter by 0 bases, with the junction holding 7 bases beyond the gene matches. The CDR3, cysteine through phenylalanine, is 16 amino acids long. Only CDR3 DNA remains: 48 bases, in frame from the first base. TCR alpha and beta chain libraries were amplified separately from the second PCR step onward. The CMV status of each donor was determined by measuring IFNgamma production from CD4+ T cells after fresh PBMCs had been stimulated overnight with CMV viral lysate. Using Miltenyi beads, CD4 T cells were first positively selected, and CD8 T cells were then positively selected from the CD4-negative fraction. Cells were stained for CD3, CD4, CD8, CD45RA, CD27 and a live/dead dye and were sorted on a BD Aria II into four subsets based on CD45RA and CD27. A few healthy volunteers provided blood, and the blood of each volunteer was split into CD4 and CD8 T cells and then into four differentiation subsets. Roughly 120 ml of peripheral blood was collected from each donor, and PBMC were isolated from the blood using Ficoll-Paque PLUS density-gradient centrifugation. After sorting, cells were lysed in RLT buffer, RNA was extracted using a Qiagen RNeasy kit, and the extracted RNA was stored at -80 degrees C.

Libraries were made using UMI-ligation and nested PCR. An equimolar mix of two oligonucleotides covering both TRBC1 and TRBC2 was used as the beta constant-region primer. A single-stranded oligonucleotide containing the SP2 primer and a 12-nucleotide UMI was joined to the 3' end of the cDNA by T4 RNA ligase 1. Four rounds of PCR, combining the SP2 primer with nested alpha and beta constant-region primers, were used to amplify the ligated cDNA. Incubation of the ligation reaction lasted about 18-25 hours at 16 degrees C. To avoid over-amplification, PCR2 was usually performed as a SYBR Green qPCR and halted once a predetermined threshold was reached. Agencourt AMPure XP magnetic beads were used for all purifications after the first. Library amounts were measured by Qubit and library quality was assessed on a TapeStation, where the main peak was expected at around 650 bp. Pooled libraries were sequenced on an Illumina MiSeq using v2 2x251 paired-end kits, and typically roughly 1-2.2 million reads were obtained per sample. Each sample was pooled at around 4 nM, and about 4.5-8% PhiX was included to help cluster recognition. Concerning the study's data processing: Decombinator assigned V and J genes to Demultiplexor-processed FASTQ reads by tag matching, allowing a single base-pair mismatch. Collapsinator relied on UMIs to fix sequencing errors as well as frequency errors caused by PCR heterogeneity. CDR3Translator translated TCRs and extracted CDR3s from the conserved cysteine to the FGXG phenylalanine, flagging non-productive sequences. Gini, Shannon entropy and inverse Simpson indices were computed after subsampling the repertoires to the same number of UMI-defined TCRs. Within the linear range, a power law was fitted by maximum likelihood to the distributions of clonotype abundance. For one naive CD8 sample, the pipeline and MIGEC produced similar UMI counts, unique TCR numbers and clonal distributions. A set of some 7,000 CMV-associated CDR3 sequences, compiled from VDJdb and a published dataset, was used to search the repertoires. TCRdb took the public reads, trimmed them with fastp at Q25, ran MiXCR for clone calling and kept in-frame beta chains. CDR3 protein sequences are deduplicated, and each keeps its most common genes and DNA. None of the V and J calls come from the authors' own analysis; TCRdb made them. The sample data list tens of thousands of distinct CDR3 sequences, and roughly 7.3% of these were observed just once. 1.5% to 2% of the sample rests with the top ten.

On the study overall, not on this receptor specifically: In both CD4 and CD8 cells, going from naive through CM, EM and EMRA, the Gini index went up while Shannon and inverse Simpson diversity went down. TCR abundance followed a power law whose exponent differed between naive and memory subsets but was consistent across the three individuals. RNA-based TCR counts may be affected by expression changes linked to T cell activation and differentiation. The repertoire findings for the naive and memory subsets could not be validated against a ground truth, as none was available. Clonotypes were defined as single alpha or beta chain sequences, not paired alpha/beta receptors. After error correction, over 90% of naive TCR sequences appeared only once, giving much steeper abundance distributions than memory subsets.

The TCR sequence derives from a human donor in good health. The sequence joins TRBV19 to TRBJ2-7; TRBD2 agrees with 10 junctional bases. The material sequenced was central memory CD4+ T cells from blood. Reading the label with the study, this specimen's cell subset or site is: central memory, CD45RA- CD27+. CDR3 region: CASSEISGRSSYEQYF. The bases read TGTGCCAGTAGTGAGATTAGCGGGAGGAGCTCCTACGAGCAGTACTTC.